A selection of T cell receptor beta chains follows, all from one sample in a study of blood T cell repertoires in COVID-19. Generated by immunoSEQ multiplex PCR, the TCRdb table keeps only in-frame clones and is missing some. Here the sample spans approximately 21,000 clones, nearly 90% being singletons. Specimen: peripheral blood. The receptors originated from a human donor with active COVID-19. The donor label of this sample is uncertain. The CDR3 runs from the conserved cysteine through the conserved F or W. The order of the fields is V gene, J gene, D gene, CDR3 protein. The D gene is left open where the match is weak.

TRBV6-5	TRBJ2-2	TRBD1	CASSNRGSGELFF
TRBV6-5	TRBJ2-7	TRBD2	CASSYGGRVGEQYF
TRBV14	TRBJ2-1	-	CASSLYSRGEQFF
TRBV27	TRBJ2-3	-	CASSLEGVPVRTDTQYF
TRBV30	TRBJ2-7	-	CASKSSYEQYF
TRBV19	TRBJ1-5	-	CASSIALPIQGQPQHF
TRBV4-2	TRBJ2-7	TRBD2	CASSQEGNELAGGPYF
TRBV27	TRBJ2-1	TRBD2	CASSLSAGGYNEQFF
TRBV19	TRBJ2-2	TRBD2	CASSMGGLLGTGELFF
TRBV7-9	TRBJ2-5	-	CASSMDREGLETQYF
TRBV19	TRBJ2-7	TRBD2	CASSIKRERGYEQYF
TRBV19	TRBJ2-1	TRBD2	CASSITGTRDEQFF
TRBV25-1	TRBJ1-5	-	CASSADSLKPQHF
TRBV2	TRBJ2-7	TRBD1	CASRNPTGGSGYEQYF
TRBV5-1	TRBJ1-2	-	CASSLDAPGGYTF
TRBV28	TRBJ1-3	TRBD1	CASSPTGTASGNTIYF
TRBV29-1	TRBJ2-7	TRBD1	CSGGTGIYEQYF
TRBV9	TRBJ2-2	TRBD1	CASSVAPGDSGTGELFF
TRBV7-6	TRBJ1-1	TRBD1	CASTAAPGQVNTEAFF
TRBV2	TRBJ2-7	TRBD1	CASSDPGQGLYEQYF
TRBV5-4	TRBJ2-3	-	CASSPPSTDTQYF
TRBV5-1	TRBJ2-6	-	CASSFDSTQRVLTF
TRBV6-2/TRBV6-3	TRBJ2-6	-	CASSYRQGYANVLTF